This T cell receptor (beta chain) was recovered during a study of T cell responses to AZD1222 COVID-19 vaccine. Turning to the study itself: Second-dose schedules of about 4 or about 12 weeks were combined. Study observations and caveats: Most donors were white British and more were female, and clonal diversity was possibly underestimated. Compared with day 0, the breadth and depth of the Spike-specific TCR repertoire rose significantly after two doses of AZD1222.

Germline trimming cut 0 bases from V and 2 bases from J; bases unmatched to any gene: 4. This CDR3 comprises 16 residues. The germline V gene encodes CDR1 ENHRY and CDR2 SYGVKD. For this clone: Antigen: not known.

The method was immunoSEQ multiplex PCR; TCRdb's version includes in-frame clones alone and lacks a portion of them. Of some 95,000 clones listed, approximately 91% are singletons. This material consisted of peripheral blood, taken on day 0 of AZD1222 vaccination. This sequence was found in an adult in good health. This rearrangement joins TRBV10-3 to TRBJ1-3, with TRBD1 identical over 7 bases. The CDR3 is CAISESVTGTGNTIYF. The CDR3 nucleotides are TGTGCCATCAGTGAGTCGGTGACAGGGACTGGAAACACCATATATTTT.